Reported below is one T cell receptor beta chain. The antigen is undetermined. V shed 4 bases and J 1 base; nucleotides not matched to a gene: 7. The CDR3 runs 16 residues. Looked up from germline, CDR1 is SGHRS and CDR2 is YFSETQ. Focal radiation plus CTLA-4 blockade with ipilimumab was given to patients with chemo-refractory metastatic non-small-cell lung cancer. This sample is drawn from a study of radiotherapy plus CTLA-4 blockade in lung cancer. General study findings and limits: The best predictor of response was reported to be early blood T cell clone dynamics, with interferon-beta.

Repertoires were generated with immunoSEQ multiplex PCR, while TCRdb's copy carries only in-frame clones and drops some. The sample records around 65,000 clones, around three quarters being singletons. The source was peripheral blood, collected from a patient treated with radiotherapy plus ipilimumab. This TCR was sampled from a human donor with non-small cell lung cancer who had a complete response to radiotherapy plus ipilimumab. The genes are TRBV5-1 and TRBJ2-3, with TRBD1 matching over 9 bases. CDR3 nucleotides: TGCGCCAGCAGCCTACTCCGGGACAGGGGCACAGATACGCAGTATTTT. This translates into CASSLLRDRGTDTQYF. Looking up the rest from reference TRBV5-1 and TRBJ2-3 gives the full variable domain: KAGVTQTPRYLIKTRGQQVTLSCSPISGHRSVSWYQQTPGQGLQFLFEYFSETQRNKGNFPGRFSGRQFSNSRSEMNVSTLELGDSALYLCASSLLRDRGTDTQYFGPGTRLTVL.